The 21 T cell receptor beta chains reported below all come from one sample, sequenced in a study of blood T cell repertoires in COVID-19. The assay was immunoSEQ multiplex PCR, and TCRdb's table has in-frame clones only and misses some. The sample lists approximately 270,000 clones; over 80% were seen once. Sequenced material: PBMCs or T cells enriched from blood (not recorded which). These receptors came from a woman in her thirties with acute COVID-19.

The chain combines TRBV11-3 with TRBJ2-2; 9 bases map to TRBD2. Germline lookup yields CDR1 SGHNT and CDR2 YENEEA. V lost 4 bases to trimming and J lost 1 base; unmatched junction nucleotides: 7. CDR3 length: 17 residues. CDR3 sequence: CASSSINSGGNTGELFF. Here the CDR3 DNA reads TGTGCCAGCAGCTCTATCAATAGCGGGGGGAACACCGGGGAGCTGTTTTTT.

The chain employs TRBV6-1 and TRBJ2-7, with a tentative D call TRBD2 (6 bases). The V and J ends lost 3 bases and 1 base respectively, with 19 bases between them. The V gene's germline CDR1 is MNHNS and CDR2 SASEGT. The CDR3 has 17 residues. CDR3 sequence reads: CASSESLTGELSYEQYF. The CDR3, as DNA: TGTGCCAGCAGTGAGAGCCTAACGGGAGAACTTTCCTACGAGCAGTACTTC.

The chain is built from TRBV9 and TRBJ2-5; maybe TRBD2 (6 bases). In germline, CDR1 is SGDLS, CDR2 YYNGEE. This CDR3 comprises 17 residues. V lost 0 bases, J lost 5 bases, and 20 bases lay in between. The CDR3 DNA reads as TGTGCCAGCAGCGTAGAAGGGAGCGGGCGCATGGGGGAGACCCAGTACTTC. It encodes CASSVEGSGRMGETQYF.

This sequence joins TRBV24-1 and TRBJ2-1; D is uncertain. Germline V gene data show CDR1 as KGHDR and CDR2 as SFDVKD. V lost 1 base and J lost 5, with 23 bases in between. The length of the CDR3 is 19 residues. The CDR3 nucleotides read TGTGCCACCAGTGATTTTCCGACGTCCCATCCGGGTCGGGACAATGAGCAGTTCTTC. Its protein is CATSDFPTSHPGRDNEQFF.

The rearrangement uses TRBV18 and TRBJ2-7, with D perhaps TRBD2 (6 bases). Germline V gene data show CDR1 as KGHSH and CDR2 as LQKENI. The CDR3 sequence is 15 residues long. Trimming took 2 bases from V and 3 from J, leaving 14 bases between them. The CDR3 nucleotides read TGTGCCAGCTCACCAGGCCAACAGCGGGTCTACGAGCAGTACTTC. It specifies CASSPGQQRVYEQYF. Full variable domain (rest looked up from reference TRBV18 and TRBJ2-7): NAGVMQNPRHLVRRRGQEARLRCSPMKGHSHVYWYRQLPEEGLKFMVYLQKENIIDESGMPKERFSAEFPKEGPSILRIQQVVRGDSAAYFCASSPGQQRVYEQYFGPGTRLTVT.

The rearrangement links TRBV6-5 to TRBJ1-1; D is unresolved. The length of the CDR3 is 15 residues. Trimming took off 6 bases at V and 10 bases at J, with 24 bases between the two ends. The V gene's germline CDR1 is MNHEY and CDR2 SVGAGI. The CDR3 here is CASSSTTPSVLSAFF. CDR3 nucleotides: TGTGCCAGCAGCTCAACAACCCCCTCCGTCTTATCAGCTTTCTTT.

J is TRBJ2-7 and V is TRBV5-5; 12 bases are a match to TRBD2. With 5 bases clipped from V and 5 bases from J, the junction kept 8 bases outside the gene matches. The germline V gene has CDR1 SGHKS and CDR2 YYEKEE (reference sequence). There are 15 residues in the CDR3. DNA for the CDR3: TGTGCCAGCAGTCGGACTAGCGGGATGCAAGACGAGCAGTACTTC. Residues: CASSRTSGMQDEQYF. Full variable domain (missing parts from reference TRBV5-5 and TRBJ2-7): DAGVTQSPTHLIKTRGQQVTLRCSPISGHKSVSWYQQVLGQGPQFIFQYYEKEERGRGNFPDRFSARQFPNYSSELNVNALLLGDSALYLCASSRTSGMQDEQYFGPGTRLTVT.

Turning to this clone: Within the sample, other DNA sequences also encode this same CDR3. The genes are TRBV5-1 and TRBJ1-1; D is possibly TRBD1 (6 bases). Germline lookup yields CDR1 SGHRS and CDR2 YFSETQ. With 0 bases removed from V and 1 base from J, the gap between germline ends came to 7 bases. The CDR3 totals 14 residues. The CDR3: CASSLGTANTEAFF. CDR3 sequence (DNA): TGCGCCAGCAGCTTGGGGACAGCGAACACTGAAGCTTTCTTT.

The rearrangement joins TRBV27 to TRBJ2-7; 11 nucleotides match TRBD2. V trimming: 5 bases; J trimming: 8 bases; junction bases outside the gene matches: 11. From germline, CDR1 is MNHEY and CDR2 SMNVEV (reference sequence). This CDR3 spans 15 amino acids. The CDR3 DNA sequence: TGTGCCAGCAGTCCGGGGACTAGCGGCGGGGGAAAGCAGTACTTC. It codes for CASSPGTSGGGKQYF.

The V and J genes are TRBV4-2 and TRBJ2-1; TRBD1 matches 9 bases. CDR1 LGHNA and CDR2 YNFKEQ come from the germline V gene. Losses at the gene ends were 3 bases for V and 3 bases for J; bases not matched to a gene: 6. CDR3 length: 16 amino acids. The CDR3 DNA follows: TGTGCCAGCAGCCAGGAACAGGGGGCGCGCTACAATGAGCAGTTCTTC. Translation: CASSQEQGARYNEQFF.

The chain links TRBV11-3 to TRBJ1-3, with D hard to call. This CDR3 spans 12 amino acids. The germline CDR1 and CDR2 sequences are SGHNT and YENEEA. V lost 9 bases and J lost 4, with 10 bases in between. The CDR3 loop reads CASRGSGNTIYF. In nucleotides, the CDR3 is TGTGCCAGTCGGGGTTCCGGAAACACCATATATTTT.

V is TRBV10-3 and J is TRBJ2-1; possible D gene TRBD2, 5 bases. There are 16 residues in the CDR3. V gave up 8 bases and J gave up 1 base, with 18 bases separating them. The germline V gene has CDR1 ENHRY and CDR2 SYGVKD. CDR3 nucleotides: TGTGCCATCGAATTCCTAGCCGCGTGGTCCTACAATGAGCAGTTCTTC. Amino acids: CAIEFLAAWSYNEQFF.

The chain recombines TRBV4-2 with TRBJ2-1, with 7 nucleotides matching TRBD2. CDR1 is LGHNA, CDR2 YNFKEQ, per germline. The CDR3 is 16 residues long. Trimming at V came to 0 bases and at J to 5 bases, leaving 7 bases not matched to a gene. The CDR3 here is CASSQDILAENNEQFF. In nucleotides, the CDR3 is TGTGCCAGCAGCCAAGATATCCTAGCGGAAAACAATGAGCAGTTCTTC.

The chain has TRBV27 and TRBJ1-2; D is uncertain. V lost 2 bases, J lost 2 bases, and 6 bases lay in between. The V gene's germline CDR1 is MNHEY and CDR2 SMNVEV (reference sequence). This CDR3 spans 13 amino acids. CDR3 sequence: CASSLKPNYGYTF. In DNA form, the CDR3 reads TGTGCCAGCAGTTTAAAGCCCAACTATGGCTACACCTTC.

This clone was found once. J is TRBJ2-7 and V is TRBV28, with TRBD1 matching 9 bases. The length of the CDR3 is 15 residues. J lost 4 bases, V lost 5 bases, and 9 bases had no gene match. Germline V gene data show CDR1 as MDHEN and CDR2 as SYDVKM. For the CDR3, the DNA is TGTGCCAGCAGTCGGACAGGGGTTTATGTTTACGAGCAGTACTTC. Protein product: CASSRTGVYVYEQYF.

This chain links TRBV28 with TRBJ1-5; TRBD1 might be the D (5 bases). The CDR3 length is 14 residues. The V gene lost 5 bases and the J gene lost 5 bases, with 13 bases spanning the gap. CDR1 and CDR2 from the germline V gene are MDHEN and SYDVKM. The CDR3 sequence: CASSGRRGDQPQHF. As DNA, the CDR3 is TGTGCCAGCAGTGGGCGGAGGGGCGATCAGCCCCAGCATTTT.

The chain has TRBV6-1 and TRBJ2-2; TRBD1 agrees at 10 bases. The CDR3 has 20 residues. Unmatched junction bases numbered 12, after V lost 1 base and J lost 1 base. Germline V gives CDR1 MNHNS, CDR2 SASEGT. CDR3 in amino acids: CASSEGPGGQGFWNTGELFF. In DNA, the CDR3 is TGTGCCAGCAGTGAAGGACCCGGGGGACAGGGGTTTTGGAACACCGGGGAGCTGTTTTTT.

The chain employs TRBV11-3 and TRBJ2-1; 12 positions match TRBD2. CDR1 SGHNT and CDR2 YENEEA come from the germline V gene. V gave up 0 bases and J gave up 10 bases; unmatched junction bases: 4. This CDR3 is built from 15 residues. CDR3 residues: CASSLEASGRGEQFF. DNA of the CDR3: TGTGCCAGCAGCTTAGAGGCTAGCGGGAGGGGAGAGCAGTTCTTC.

V usage is TRBV3-1 (or the pseudogene TRBV3-2) and J usage is TRBJ2-3; D is unclear. Germline V gives CDR1 LGHDT, CDR2 YNNKEL (reference sequence). V was trimmed by 3 bases and J by 10 bases, leaving 11 bases between them. The CDR3 loop spans 12 amino acids. CDR3 sequence (DNA): TGTGCCAGCAGCCATGGAGCCATGTCGCAGTATTTT. Amino acid sequence: CASSHGAMSQYF.

The chain recombines TRBV10-3 with TRBJ1-1; tentative D call: TRBD1 (5 bases). V shed 10 bases and J shed 5 bases, with 20 bases lying between them. The CDR3 spans 14 residues. The V gene's germline CDR1 is ENHRY and CDR2 SYGVKD. The CDR3 nucleotides read TGTGCCACCGGATCAACAGACGGGGGAACTGAAGCTTTCTTT. Protein sequence: CATGSTDGGTEAFF.

J is TRBJ1-1 and V is TRBV4-1; D is ambiguous. The CDR3 extends over 17 amino acids. From germline, CDR1 is MGHRA and CDR2 YSYEKL. The V gene lost 0 bases and the J gene lost 0 bases, with 14 bases spanning the gap. This CDR3 reads CASSQEAVTYMNTEAFF. DNA of the CDR3: TGCGCCAGCAGCCAAGAGGCAGTAACGTATATGAACACTGAAGCTTTCTTT.